This T cell receptor beta chain was found in a study of radiation and T cells in renal cell carcinoma. Findings and limits, study-wide: From baseline, blood top tumor clonotypes peaked at 2 weeks post-radiation.

V was cut by 5 bases and J by 6 bases, with 5 bases left in between. CDR1 and CDR2 (germline): SEHNR, FQNEAQ (reference sequence). This CDR3 is 11 amino acids long. Comment on this clone: The antigen remains unidentified.

Only in-frame clones appear in the TCRdb table, and some are missing; sequencing was by immunoSEQ multiplex PCR. The table includes about 77,000 clones, roughly 80% detected once. Sample time point: blood 4 weeks post-SBRT, at nephrectomy. The sample's treatment: 15 Gy SBRT to primary tumor, nephrectomy 4 weeks later. Nephrectomy followed 15 Gy stereotactic body radiation by 4 weeks. Clear cell pathology was present in this patient's renal cell carcinoma. This specimen was blood, taken from a patient whose treatment included radiotherapy and nephrectomy. The J gene is TRBJ2-1, the V gene TRBV7-9; D ambiguous. The origin of this receptor is a woman aged 55-69 years with renal cell carcinoma. In DNA form, the CDR3 reads TGTGCCAGCAGCCCTAGCAATGAGCAGTTCTTC. It codes for CASSPSNEQFF.